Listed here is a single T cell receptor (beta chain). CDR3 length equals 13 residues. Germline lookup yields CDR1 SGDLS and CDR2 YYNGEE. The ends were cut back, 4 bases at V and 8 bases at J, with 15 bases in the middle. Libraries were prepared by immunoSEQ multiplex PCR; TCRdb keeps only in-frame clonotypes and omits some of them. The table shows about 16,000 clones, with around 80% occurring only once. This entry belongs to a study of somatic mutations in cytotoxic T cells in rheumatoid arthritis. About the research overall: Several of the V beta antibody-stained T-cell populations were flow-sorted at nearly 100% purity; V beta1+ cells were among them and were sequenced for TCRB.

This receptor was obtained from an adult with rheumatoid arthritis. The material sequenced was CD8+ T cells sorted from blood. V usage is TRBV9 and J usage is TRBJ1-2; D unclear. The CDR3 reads CASSPAGGRGYTF. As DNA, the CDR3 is TGTGCCAGCAGCCCCGCTGGAGGGAGAGGCTACACCTTC. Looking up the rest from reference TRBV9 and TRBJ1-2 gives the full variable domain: DSGVTQTPKHLITATGQRVTLRCSPRSGDLSVYWYQQSLDQGLQFLIQYYNGEERAKGNILERFSAQQFPDLHSELNLSSLELGDSALYFCASSPAGGRGYTFGSGTRLTVV.